This TCR beta chain originates from a study of Graves' ophthalmopathy and Graves' hyperthyroidism. Calling hyperthyroidism stable required that no ophthalmopathy show up within 18 months of follow-up. Enrollment excluded any patients with other autoimmune diseases, uncontrolled infections, pregnancy or lactation. Diagnostic conclusions were grounded in clinical symptoms, serum thyroxine, TRAb, thyroid ultrasound and orbital computed tomography. The CDR3 spans 15 residues. CDR1 is MNHEY and CDR2 is SVGAGI in the germline V gene. Between the trimmed V and J ends, which lost 4 bases and 5 bases, there was a span of 17 bases. The authors amplified TCR beta CDR3 regions from RNA transcripts. After a first-round RT-PCR with HTBI primers, a second-round multiplex PCR was run. Each CDR3 protein is one row after TCRdb ran MiXCR on the multiplex PCR reads. The table shows hundreds of thousands of distinct CDR3 sequences, with over 20% occurring only once.

Study findings and constraints: Detected in blood as well were most expanded thyroid clonotypes with frequency above 0.001.

This clonotype was observed many times. Its specificity is unknown. The J gene is TRBJ1-2, the V gene TRBV6-5; a weak D match, TRBD1 (5 bases). This clonotype originated in a woman aged 18-29 years with stable Graves' hyperthyroidism. Some clones in this sample may be carry-over from other donors' samples. Sequencing used peripheral blood. The CDR3 here is CASSSHRGVKYGYTF. CDR3 nucleotides: TGTGCCAGCAGTTCTCATCGGGGGGTTAAGTATGGCTACACCTTC.